This T cell receptor beta chain came from a study of Ad26.COV2.S vaccination and SARS-CoV-2 variants. Germline-derived CDR1 and CDR2 are KGHSH and LQKENI. The CDR3 totals 14 residues. Findings and limits, study-wide: Analytic work on TCR breadth and depth might have understated the full extent of total T cell responses.

Treatment reported: roughly 18 received Ad26.COV2.S at low or high dose, single or two shots; about 5 received placebo; per-sample allocation not given. The investigators took samples on day 63 after the first vaccine or placebo injection. On this clone itself: As yet, its antigen is unknown. At one of its ends the junction is not consistent with the germline gene, which may arise from a read error.

Libraries were prepared by immunoSEQ multiplex PCR; TCRdb keeps only in-frame clonotypes and omits some of them. The table lists a few hundred thousand clones, under 90% of them singletons, with about 7.4% in the top ten. The chain joins TRBV18 to TRBJ1-5, with 7 positions matching TRBD1. The sample was peripheral blood, taken in a trial of Ad26.COV2.S vaccine versus placebo. The TCR was taken from a person between 18 and 65 years old who received the Ad26.COV2.S COVID-19 vaccine or a placebo. In DNA, the CDR3 is TGTGCCAGCTCTCGACAGGGTAGCGATCAGCCCCAGCATTTT. This codes for CASSRQGSDQPQHF.